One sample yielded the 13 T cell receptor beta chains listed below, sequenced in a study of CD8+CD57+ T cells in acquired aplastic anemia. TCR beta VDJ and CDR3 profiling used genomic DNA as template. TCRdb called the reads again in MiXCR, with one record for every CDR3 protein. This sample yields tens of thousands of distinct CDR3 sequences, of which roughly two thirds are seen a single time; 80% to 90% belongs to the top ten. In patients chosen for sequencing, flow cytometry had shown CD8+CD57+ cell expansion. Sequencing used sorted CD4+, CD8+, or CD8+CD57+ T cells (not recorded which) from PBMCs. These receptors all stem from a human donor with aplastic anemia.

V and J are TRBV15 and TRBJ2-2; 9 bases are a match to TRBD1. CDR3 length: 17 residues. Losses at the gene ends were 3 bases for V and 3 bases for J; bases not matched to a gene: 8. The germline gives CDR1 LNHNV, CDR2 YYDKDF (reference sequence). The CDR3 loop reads CATSRARRDRDTGELFF. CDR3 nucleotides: TGTGCCACCAGCAGGGCGCGCCGGGACAGGGACACCGGGGAGCTGTTTTTT.

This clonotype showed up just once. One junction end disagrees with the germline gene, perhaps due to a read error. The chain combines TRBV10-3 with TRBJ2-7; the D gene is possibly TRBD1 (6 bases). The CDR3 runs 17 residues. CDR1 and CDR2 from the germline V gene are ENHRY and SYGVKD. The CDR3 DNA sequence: TGTGCCAGCAGTGAAACAGGGTGGGGCAGGTTATCCTACGAGCAGTACTTC. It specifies CASSETGWGRLSYEQYF.

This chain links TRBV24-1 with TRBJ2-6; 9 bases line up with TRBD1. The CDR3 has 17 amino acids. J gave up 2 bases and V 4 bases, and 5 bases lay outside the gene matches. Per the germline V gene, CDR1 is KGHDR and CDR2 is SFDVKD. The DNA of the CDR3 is TGTGCCACCAGTGAAGGCGGGACAGGGCCTGGGGCCAACGTCCTGACTTTC. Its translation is CATSEGGTGPGANVLTF.

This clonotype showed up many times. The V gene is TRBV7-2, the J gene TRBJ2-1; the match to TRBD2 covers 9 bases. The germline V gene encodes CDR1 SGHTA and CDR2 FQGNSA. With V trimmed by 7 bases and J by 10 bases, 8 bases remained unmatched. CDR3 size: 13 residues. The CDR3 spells CASTRTSVLEQFF. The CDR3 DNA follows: TGTGCCAGCACCCGGACTAGCGTGTTGGAGCAGTTCTTC.

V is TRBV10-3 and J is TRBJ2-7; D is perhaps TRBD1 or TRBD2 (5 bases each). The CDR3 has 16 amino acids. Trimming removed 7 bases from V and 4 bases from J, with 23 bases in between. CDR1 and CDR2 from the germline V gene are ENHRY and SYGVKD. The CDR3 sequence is CAITRDAKMPDYEQYF. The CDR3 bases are TGTGCCATCACCCGGGACGCTAAAATGCCGGATTACGAGCAGTACTTC.

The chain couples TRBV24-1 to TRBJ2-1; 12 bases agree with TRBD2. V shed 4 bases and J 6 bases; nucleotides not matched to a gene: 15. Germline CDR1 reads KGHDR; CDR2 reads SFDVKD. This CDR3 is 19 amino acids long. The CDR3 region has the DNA TGTGCCACCAGTGACCGAACCCCGGGACTAGCGGGTATGGTCAATGAGCAGTTCTTC. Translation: CATSDRTPGLAGMVNEQFF.

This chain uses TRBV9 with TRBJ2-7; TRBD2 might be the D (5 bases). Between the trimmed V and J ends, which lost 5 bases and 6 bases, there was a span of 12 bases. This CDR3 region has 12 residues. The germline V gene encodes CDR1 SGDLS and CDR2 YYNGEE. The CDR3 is CASSLNRGEQYF. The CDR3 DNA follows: TGTGCCAGCAGTTTAAACCGGGGCGAGCAGTACTTC.

CDR3 DNA sequence: TGTGCCACCAGCAGAGTGTCTGAGGTATACTATGGCTACACCTTC. Protein product: CATSRVSEVYYGYTF. The chain employs TRBV15 and TRBJ1-2; D is unresolved. This CDR3 is 15 amino acids long. Trimming stripped 1 base from V and 3 bases from J, with 12 bases between. Looked up from germline, CDR1 is LNHNV and CDR2 is YYDKDF (reference sequence). The full variable domain, rest sourced from reference TRBV15 and TRBJ1-2, is DAMVIQNPRYQVTQFGKPVTLSCSQTLNHNVMYWYQQKSSQAPKLLFHYYDKDFNNEADTPDNFQSRRPNTSFCFLDIRSPGLGDTAMYLCATSRVSEVYYGYTFGSGTRLTVV.

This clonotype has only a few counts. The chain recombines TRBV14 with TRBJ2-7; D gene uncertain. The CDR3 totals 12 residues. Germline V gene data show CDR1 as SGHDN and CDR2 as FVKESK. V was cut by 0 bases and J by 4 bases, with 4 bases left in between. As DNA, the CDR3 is TGTGCCAGCAGCCAAGATGGGTACGAGCAGTACTTC. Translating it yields CASSQDGYEQYF.

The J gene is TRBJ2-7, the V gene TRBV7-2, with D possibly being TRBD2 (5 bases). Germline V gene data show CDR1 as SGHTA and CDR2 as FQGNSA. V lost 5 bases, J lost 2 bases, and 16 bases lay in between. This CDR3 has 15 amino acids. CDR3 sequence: CASSLRTAATYEQYF. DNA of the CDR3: TGTGCCAGCAGCCTTCGAACAGCGGCGACCTACGAGCAGTACTTC.

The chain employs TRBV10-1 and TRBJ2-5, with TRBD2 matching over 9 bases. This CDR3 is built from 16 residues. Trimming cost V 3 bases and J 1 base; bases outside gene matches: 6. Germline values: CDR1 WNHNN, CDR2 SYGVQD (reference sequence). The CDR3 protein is CASSEGLAGTQETQYF. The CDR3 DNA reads TGCGCCAGCAGTGAAGGGCTAGCGGGGACCCAAGAGACCCAGTACTTC.

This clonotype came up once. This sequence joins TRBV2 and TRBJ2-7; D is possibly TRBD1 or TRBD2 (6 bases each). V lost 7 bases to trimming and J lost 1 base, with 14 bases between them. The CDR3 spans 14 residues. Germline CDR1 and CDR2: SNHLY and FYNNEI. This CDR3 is CASMIADSSYEQYF. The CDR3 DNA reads TGTGCCAGCATGATAGCGGACAGTTCCTACGAGCAGTACTTC.

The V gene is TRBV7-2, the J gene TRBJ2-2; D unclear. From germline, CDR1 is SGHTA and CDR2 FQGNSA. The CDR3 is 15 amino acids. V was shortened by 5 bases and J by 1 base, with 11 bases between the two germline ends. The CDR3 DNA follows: TGTGCCAGCAGCAAATGGACCGTGAACACCGGGGAGCTGTTTTTT. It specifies CASSKWTVNTGELFF.